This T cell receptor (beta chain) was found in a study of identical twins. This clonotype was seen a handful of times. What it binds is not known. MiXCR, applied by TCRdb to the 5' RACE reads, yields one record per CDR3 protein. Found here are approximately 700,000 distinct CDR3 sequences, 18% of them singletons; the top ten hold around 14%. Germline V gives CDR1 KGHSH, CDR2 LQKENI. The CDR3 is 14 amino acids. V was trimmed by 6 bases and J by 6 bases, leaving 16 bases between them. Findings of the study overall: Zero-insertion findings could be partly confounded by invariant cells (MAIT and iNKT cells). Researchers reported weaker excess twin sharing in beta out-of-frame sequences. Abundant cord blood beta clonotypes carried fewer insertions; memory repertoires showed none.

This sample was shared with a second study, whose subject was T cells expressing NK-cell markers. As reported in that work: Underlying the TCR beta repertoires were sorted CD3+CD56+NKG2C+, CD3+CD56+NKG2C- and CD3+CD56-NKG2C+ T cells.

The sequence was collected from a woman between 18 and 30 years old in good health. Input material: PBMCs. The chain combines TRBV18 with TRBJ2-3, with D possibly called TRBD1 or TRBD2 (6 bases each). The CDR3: CASSDSGASDTQYF. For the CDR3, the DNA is TGTGCCAGCTCCGATTCGGGGGCGTCGGATACGCAGTATTTT.